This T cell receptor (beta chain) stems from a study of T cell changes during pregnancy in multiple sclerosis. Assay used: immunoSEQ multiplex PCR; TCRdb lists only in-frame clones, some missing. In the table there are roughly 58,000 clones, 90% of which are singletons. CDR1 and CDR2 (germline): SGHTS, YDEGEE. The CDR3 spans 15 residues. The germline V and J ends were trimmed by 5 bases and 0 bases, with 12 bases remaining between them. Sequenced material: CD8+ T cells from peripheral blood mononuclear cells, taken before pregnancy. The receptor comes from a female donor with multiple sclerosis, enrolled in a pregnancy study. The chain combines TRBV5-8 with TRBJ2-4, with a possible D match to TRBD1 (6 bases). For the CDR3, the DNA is TGTGCCAGCAGACCCAGGGGCTCAGCCAAAAACATTCAGTACTTC. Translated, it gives CASRPRGSAKNIQYF. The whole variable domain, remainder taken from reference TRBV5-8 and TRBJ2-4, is EAGVTQSPTHLIKTRGQQATLRCSPISGHTSVYWYQQALGLGLQFLLWYDEGEERNRGNFPPRFSGRQFPNYSSELNVNALELEDSALYLCASRPRGSAKNIQYFGAGTRLSVL.